These T cell receptor beta chains were read from a single sample in a study of blood T cell repertoires in COVID-19. Profiled with immunoSEQ multiplex PCR; TCRdb holds only in-frame clones, not every one. The sample lists roughly 200,000 clones, around 80% occurring once. The specimen was peripheral blood. All receptors come from a man aged 50 to 59 who had recovered from COVID-19. CDR3s include the opening cysteine and the closing phenylalanine or tryptophan. The order of the fields is V gene, D gene, J gene, clone size, CDR3 DNA, CDR3 protein. D genes are given only for firm matches. Expanded clones get a size class; other rows say once, few or many, or leave the size out.

>TRBV10-3|TRBD1|TRBJ1-1|-
TGTGCCATCAACGGACAGGGGGCTTCTGGCACTGAAGCTTTCTTT
CAINGQGASGTEAFF
>TRBV13|TRBD1|TRBJ2-7|-
TGTGCCAGCAGTCAACGACAGGGGACCTTCGAGCAGTACTTC
CASSQRQGTFEQYF
>TRBV5-4|-|TRBJ1-1|few
TGTGCCAGCAGCTTGGAGGGGTATTCAGCTTTCTTT
CASSLEGYSAFF
>TRBV19|TRBD2|TRBJ2-1|-
TGTGCCAGTAGTCCAGGGAGGGCCTACAATGAGCAGTTCTTC
CASSPGRAYNEQFF
>TRBV19|-|TRBJ2-2|-
TGTGCCAGTAGAACTCAGGGAAACACCGGGGAGCTGTTTTTT
CASRTQGNTGELFF
>TRBV18|TRBD1|TRBJ2-2|-
TGTGCCAGCTCCTCCGAGGGACAGGGAAACACCGGGGAGCTGTTTTTT
CASSSEGQGNTGELFF
>TRBV13|-|TRBJ2-7|-
TGTGCCAGCAGCTTAGGGACGCCCCCGGCGAGGGAGCAGTACTTC
CASSLGTPPAREQYF
>TRBV5-1|TRBD1|TRBJ2-2|-
TGCGCCAGCAGCCCCTATGGACAGGCAACGAACACCGGGGAGCTGTTTTTT
CASSPYGQATNTGELFF
>TRBV3-1/TRBV3-2|-|TRBJ2-2|-
TGTGCCAGCAGCCAAGGCGGGATGGGCAGGGCGACCGGGGAGCTGTTTTTT
CASSQGGMGRATGELFF
>TRBV24-1|-|TRBJ2-1|few
TGTGCCACCAGTGGAATAGGGGGTAATGAGCAGTTCTTC
CATSGIGGNEQFF
>TRBV6-7|-|TRBJ1-2|-
TGTGCCAGCACCCCAGGGGCTATAAACTATGGCTACACCTTC
CASTPGAINYGYTF
>TRBV7-8|-|TRBJ2-1|-
TGTGCCAGCAGCTTATTGGGGCGTTCGTTGTTCCATGAGCAGTTCTTC
CASSLLGRSLFHEQFF
>TRBV2|TRBD2|TRBJ2-3|-
TGTGCCAGCAGCGGGACTAGCGGGAGCACAGATACGCAGTATTTT
CASSGTSGSTDTQYF
>TRBV14|-|TRBJ1-2|-
TGTGCCAGCAGCCAAGGTTTCCGCTATGGCTACACCTTC
CASSQGFRYGYTF
>TRBV19|TRBD1|TRBJ1-5|-
TGTGCCAGTAGTTCCACCCGGGACAGGGTTTCAAATCAGCCCCAGCATTTT
CASSSTRDRVSNQPQHF
>TRBV3-1/TRBV3-2|-|TRBJ2-7|-
TGTGCCAGCAGCCAATATATTAGCTCCTACGAGCAGTACTTC
CASSQYISSYEQYF
>TRBV9|-|TRBJ1-6|-
TGTGCCAGCAGCGTAGGGTTGGAGGGCTCGAATTCACCCCTCCACTTT
CASSVGLEGSNSPLHF
>TRBV7-8|TRBD2|TRBJ2-1|-
TGTGCCAGCAGCTTAGATATCGGGAGGTTCAATGAGCAGTTCTTC
CASSLDIGRFNEQFF
>TRBV7-3|-|TRBJ1-6|-
TGTGCCAGCAGCTTAAAGATCGACGGAGGTTCACCCCTCCACTTT
CASSLKIDGGSPLHF
>TRBV10-2|TRBD1|TRBJ2-1|once
TGCGCCAGTATGACCGGGACAGGGGGTGAGCAGTTCTTC
CASMTGTGGEQFF
>TRBV27|TRBD2|TRBJ2-7|few
TGTGCCAGCAGGATGAGCGGGAGGGCATTCTACGAGCAGTACTTC
CASRMSGRAFYEQYF
>TRBV18|-|TRBJ1-1|-
TGTGCCAGCTCACCGACCTCTACAGGGTCAATCACTGAAGCTTTCTTT
CASSPTSTGSITEAFF
>TRBV7-3|-|TRBJ1-1|-
TGTGCCAGCAGCCTAAAGGGGAAAACTGAAGCTTTCTTT
CASSLKGKTEAFF
>TRBV7-6|TRBD1|TRBJ2-7|-
TGTGCCAGCAGCTTAGAAGTTGGACAGGGCTACGAGCAGTACTTC
CASSLEVGQGYEQYF
>TRBV18|-|TRBJ2-2|once
TGTGCCAGCTCACCAACGGCCGGGGAGCTGTTTTTT
CASSPTAGELFF
>TRBV16|-|TRBJ1-1|-
TGTGCCAGCAGCCGCAACAGGGCCCCGAACACTGAAGCTTTCTTT
CASSRNRAPNTEAFF